This TCR beta chain was sequenced for a study of CD8 T cells in ankylosing spondylitis. This clonotype was counted ten times or more. Its antigen is currently unknown. Molecular-barcoded quantitative 5'-RACE produced these TCR beta libraries. TCRdb reprocessed the 5' RACE reads with MiXCR, giving one entry per CDR3 protein. The repertoire holds more than 650,000 distinct CDR3 sequences, with around 11% as singletons. This CDR3 has 14 residues. Germline V gives CDR1 SGHDT, CDR2 YYEEEE. With 1 base removed from V and 4 bases from J, the gap between germline ends came to 11 bases. The study's findings and limits: Apparently characteristic of ankylosing spondylitis blood was a TCR beta motif (eight highly homologous variants).

The receptor comes from a male donor with ankylosing spondylitis. The sequenced material came from blood, either unsorted or a sorted T cell fraction (not recorded which). The chain has TRBV5-6 and TRBJ1-2; no clear D gene. The CDR3 loop is CASSLRGFGYGYTF. CDR3 DNA sequence: TGTGCCAGCAGCTTGAGAGGGTTTGGCTATGGCTACACCTTC.